This entry describes one T cell receptor beta chain. Its cognate antigen is unknown. This sample was included in a study of cytomegalovirus exposure and HLA in healthy donors. Across the study: A previous analysis identified more than 100 million unique TCR beta sequences derived from roughly 180 million T cells.

A multiplex PCR was run with 60 Vbeta primers and 13 Jbeta primers. Assay: immunoSEQ multiplex PCR; the TCRdb copy retains only in-frame clones and omits some. The table for this sample gives 45,000 to 60,000 clones. Study-wide results and caveats: Sequences of the TCR beta chain were said to predict the HLA-A and HLA-B alleles of most subjects accurately.

In germline, CDR1 is SGHVS, CDR2 FQNEAQ. V shed 2 bases, J shed 2 bases, and the junction held 4 bases outside the gene matches. This CDR3 contains 17 residues. The clonotype was recovered from a female donor in good health and CMV-seronegative. V gene TRBV7-8 combines with J gene TRBJ2-2, with 11 bases matching TRBD2. The sequencing input was PBMCs. CDR3 in amino acids: CASSLSSGGPNTGELFF. CDR3 coding DNA: TGTGCCAGCAGCTTATCTAGCGGGGGGCCTAACACCGGGGAGCTGTTTTTT.